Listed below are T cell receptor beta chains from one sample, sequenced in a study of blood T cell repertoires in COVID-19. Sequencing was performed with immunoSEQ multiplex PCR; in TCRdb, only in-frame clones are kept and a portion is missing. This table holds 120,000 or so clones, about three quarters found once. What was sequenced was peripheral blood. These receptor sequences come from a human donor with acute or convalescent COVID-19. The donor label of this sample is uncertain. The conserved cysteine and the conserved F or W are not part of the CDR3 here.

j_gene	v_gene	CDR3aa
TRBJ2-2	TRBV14	ASGEVLGELF
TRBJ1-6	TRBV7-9	ASSPGTGGSPLH
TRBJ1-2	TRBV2	ASRTRAANYGYT
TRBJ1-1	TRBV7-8	ASSTLRTRSYMNTEAF
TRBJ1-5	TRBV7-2	ASSKQTGGIQPQH
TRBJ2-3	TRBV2	ASSAPIGTDTQY
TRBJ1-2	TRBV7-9	ASSPRDSLYGYT
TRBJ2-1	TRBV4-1	ASSQAPTSGLEQF
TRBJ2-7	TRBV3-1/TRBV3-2	ASSRVGDNYEQY
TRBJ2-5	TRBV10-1	ASSDERGQTQY
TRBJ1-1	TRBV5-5	ASSDPRATGRTEAF
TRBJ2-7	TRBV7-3	ASSLKGGPRTGGTYEQY
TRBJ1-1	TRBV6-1	ASSEVRGGAF
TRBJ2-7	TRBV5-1	ASSRDSTYEQY
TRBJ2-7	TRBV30	AWRVRGGAYEQY
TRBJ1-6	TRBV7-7	ASSPSDSLSSPLH
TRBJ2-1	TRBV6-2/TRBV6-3	ASSYSIQVTSYNEQF
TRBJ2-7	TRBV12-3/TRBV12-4	ASSLRGNYEQY
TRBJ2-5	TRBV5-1	ASSSVTSGGALEEETQY
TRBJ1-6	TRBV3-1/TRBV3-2	ASSHNDNSPLH
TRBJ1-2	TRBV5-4	ASSLKGGYGYT
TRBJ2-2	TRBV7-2	ASSFGVAGELF
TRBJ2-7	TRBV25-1	ASSDFGGQTYEQY
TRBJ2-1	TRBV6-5	ASSSLAGAYNEQF
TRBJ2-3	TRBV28	ASSFPGLAGLSTDTQY
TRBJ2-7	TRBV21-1	ASSKEKGDSSYEQY
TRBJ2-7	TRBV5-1	ASSQGQLNPSYEQY
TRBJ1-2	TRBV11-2	ASSARDRGNYGYT
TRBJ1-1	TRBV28	ASSPSNRNTEAF
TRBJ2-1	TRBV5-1	ASSSGTLRGDNEQF
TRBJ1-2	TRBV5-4	ASSSGGRVYGYT
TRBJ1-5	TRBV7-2	ASSQQGFNQPQH
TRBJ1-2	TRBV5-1	ASRFENTNYGYT
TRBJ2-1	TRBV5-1	ASSSGQTRVGRYNEQF
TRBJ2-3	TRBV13	ASSSRARTDTQY
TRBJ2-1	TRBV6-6	ATLPRDRGSDEQF
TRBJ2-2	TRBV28	ASSHRQGVTGELF
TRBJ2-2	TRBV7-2	ASSFIQGGTGELF
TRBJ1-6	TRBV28	ASSQTGYGSPLH
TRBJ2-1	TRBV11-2	ASSLRGDSSYNEQF
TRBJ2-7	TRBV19	ASSLRWGGYEQY
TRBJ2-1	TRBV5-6	ASSFRYEQF
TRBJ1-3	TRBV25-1	ASSGRTGPGGNTIY
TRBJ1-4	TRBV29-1	SVGQGNLEKLF
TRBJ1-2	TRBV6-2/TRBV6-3	ASSSTLLVRVDGYT